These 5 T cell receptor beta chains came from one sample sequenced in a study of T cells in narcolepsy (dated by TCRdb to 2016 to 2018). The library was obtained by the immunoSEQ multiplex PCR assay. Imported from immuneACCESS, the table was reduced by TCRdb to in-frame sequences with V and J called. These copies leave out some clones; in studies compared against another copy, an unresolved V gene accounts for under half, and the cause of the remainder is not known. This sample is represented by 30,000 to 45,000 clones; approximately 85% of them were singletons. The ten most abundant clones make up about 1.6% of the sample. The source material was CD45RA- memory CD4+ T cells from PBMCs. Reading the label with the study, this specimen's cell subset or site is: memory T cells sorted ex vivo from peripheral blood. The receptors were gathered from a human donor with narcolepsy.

This chain's CDR3 is CASSRSSYEQYF. The CDR3 DNA reads TGTGCCAGCAGCCGGAGCTCCTACGAGCAGTACTTC. The chain recombines TRBV14 with TRBJ2-7; D unresolved. The V and J ends lost 4 bases and 0 bases respectively, with 4 bases between them. CDR1 is SGHDN, CDR2 FVKESK, per germline. There are 12 residues in the CDR3.

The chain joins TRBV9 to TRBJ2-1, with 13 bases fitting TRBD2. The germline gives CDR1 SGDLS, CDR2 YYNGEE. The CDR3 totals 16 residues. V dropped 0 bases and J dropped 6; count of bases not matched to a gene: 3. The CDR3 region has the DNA TGTGCCAGCAGCGTAGGGACTAGCGGGGGACCCAATGAGCAGTTCTTC. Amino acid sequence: CASSVGTSGGPNEQFF.

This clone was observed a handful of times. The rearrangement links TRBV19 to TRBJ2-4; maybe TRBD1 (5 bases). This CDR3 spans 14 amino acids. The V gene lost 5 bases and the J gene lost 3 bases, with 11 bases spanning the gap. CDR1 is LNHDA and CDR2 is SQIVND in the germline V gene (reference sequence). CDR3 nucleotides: TGTGCCAGTAGTCGCAGGGTCGACAAAAACATTCAGTACTTC. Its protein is CASSRRVDKNIQYF.

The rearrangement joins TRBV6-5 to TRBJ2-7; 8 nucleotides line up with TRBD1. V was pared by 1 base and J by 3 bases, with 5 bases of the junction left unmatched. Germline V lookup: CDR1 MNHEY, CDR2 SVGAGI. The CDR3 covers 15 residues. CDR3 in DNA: TGTGCCAGCAGTTACTTCAGGGGGCTTATCTACGAGCAGTACTTC. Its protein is CASSYFRGLIYEQYF.

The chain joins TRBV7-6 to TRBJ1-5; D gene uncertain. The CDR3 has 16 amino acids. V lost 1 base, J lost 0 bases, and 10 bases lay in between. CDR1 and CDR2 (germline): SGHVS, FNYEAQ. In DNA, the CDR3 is TGTGCCAGCAGCTTAGGAACCCCCTATAGCAATCAGCCCCAGCATTTT. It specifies CASSLGTPYSNQPQHF.